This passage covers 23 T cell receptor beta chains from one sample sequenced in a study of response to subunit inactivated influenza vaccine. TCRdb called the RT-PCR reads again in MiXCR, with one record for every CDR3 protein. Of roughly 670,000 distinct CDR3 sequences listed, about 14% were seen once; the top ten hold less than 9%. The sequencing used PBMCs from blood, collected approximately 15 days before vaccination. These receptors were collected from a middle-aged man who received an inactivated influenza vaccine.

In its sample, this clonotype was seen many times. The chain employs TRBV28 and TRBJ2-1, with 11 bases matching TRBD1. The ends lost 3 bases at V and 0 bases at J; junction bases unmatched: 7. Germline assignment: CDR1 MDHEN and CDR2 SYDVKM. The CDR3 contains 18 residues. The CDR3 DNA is TGTGCCAGCAGTTTGACCGCCGGGACAGGGGGCTCCTACAATGAGCAGTTCTTC. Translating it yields CASSLTAGTGGSYNEQFF.

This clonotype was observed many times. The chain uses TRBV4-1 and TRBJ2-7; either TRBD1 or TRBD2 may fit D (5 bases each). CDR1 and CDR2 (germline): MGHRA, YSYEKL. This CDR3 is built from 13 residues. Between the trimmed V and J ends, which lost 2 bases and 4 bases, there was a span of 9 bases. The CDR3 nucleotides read TGCGCCAGCAGCCAATGGGACGGTTACGAGCAGTACTTC. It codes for CASSQWDGYEQYF.

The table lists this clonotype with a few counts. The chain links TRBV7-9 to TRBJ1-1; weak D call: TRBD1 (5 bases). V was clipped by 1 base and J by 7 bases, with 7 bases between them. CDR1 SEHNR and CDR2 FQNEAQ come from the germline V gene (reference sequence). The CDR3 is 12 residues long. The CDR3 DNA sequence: TGTGCCAGCAGCTTAGGGGGCAGTGAAGCTTTCTTT. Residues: CASSLGGSEAFF.

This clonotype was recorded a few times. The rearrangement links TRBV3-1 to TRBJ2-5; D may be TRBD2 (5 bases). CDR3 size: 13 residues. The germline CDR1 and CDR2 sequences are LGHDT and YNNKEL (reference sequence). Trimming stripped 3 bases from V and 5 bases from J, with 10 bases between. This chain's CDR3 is CASSQALGETQYF. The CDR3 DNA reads TGTGCCAGCAGCCAGGCACTAGGGGAGACCCAGTACTTC.

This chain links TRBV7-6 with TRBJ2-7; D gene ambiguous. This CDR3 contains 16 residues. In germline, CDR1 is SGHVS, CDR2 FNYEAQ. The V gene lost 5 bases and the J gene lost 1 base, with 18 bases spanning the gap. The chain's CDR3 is CASSPRLYGGSYEQYF. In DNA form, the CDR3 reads TGTGCCAGCAGCCCGCGTCTCTACGGTGGGTCCTACGAGCAGTACTTC.

The CDR3, as DNA: TGTGCCATCAGTGAGTTACGGGGGACAGCTCAAGAGACCCAGTACTTC. Translation gives CAISELRGTAQETQYF. V gene TRBV10-3 combines with J gene TRBJ2-5; D may be TRBD1 (7 bases). V lost 1 base and J lost 2, with 14 bases in between. Looked up from germline, CDR1 is ENHRY and CDR2 is SYGVKD. The length of the CDR3 is 16 residues.

CDR3 protein: CSARMAGTGLGYTF. The CDR3 nucleotides read TGCAGTGCTAGAATGGCCGGGACAGGGCTTGGCTACACCTTC. The J gene is TRBJ1-2, the V gene TRBV20-1; 9 positions agree with TRBD1. The CDR3 has 14 amino acids. V lost 2 bases, J lost 7 bases, and 8 bases stayed unmatched. Germline V lookup: CDR1 DFQATT, CDR2 SNEGSKA (reference sequence).

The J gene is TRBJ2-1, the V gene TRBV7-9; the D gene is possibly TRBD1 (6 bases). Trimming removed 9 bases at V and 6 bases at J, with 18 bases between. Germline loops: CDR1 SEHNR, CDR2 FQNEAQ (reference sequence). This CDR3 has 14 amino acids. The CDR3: CASNALDSSNEQFF. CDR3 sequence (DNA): TGTGCCAGTAACGCCCTGGACAGTAGCAATGAGCAGTTCTTC.

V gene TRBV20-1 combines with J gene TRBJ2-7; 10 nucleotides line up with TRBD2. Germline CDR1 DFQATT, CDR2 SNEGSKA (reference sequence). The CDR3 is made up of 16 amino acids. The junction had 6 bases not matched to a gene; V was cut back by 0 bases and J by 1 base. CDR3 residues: CSARDRLAGVSYEQYF. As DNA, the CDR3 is TGCAGTGCTAGAGATCGGCTAGCGGGGGTTTCCTACGAGCAGTACTTC.

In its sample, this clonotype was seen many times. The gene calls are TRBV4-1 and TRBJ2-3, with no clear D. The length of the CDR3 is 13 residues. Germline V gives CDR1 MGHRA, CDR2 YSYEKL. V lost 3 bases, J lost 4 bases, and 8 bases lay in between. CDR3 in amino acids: CASSQPFADTQYF. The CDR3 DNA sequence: TGCGCCAGCAGCCAGCCCTTTGCAGATACGCAGTATTTT.

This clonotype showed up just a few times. This chain's CDR3 is CASSPSLHEQYF. The CDR3 DNA sequence: TGTGCCAGCTCACCATCCCTCCACGAGCAGTACTTC. The V gene is TRBV18, the J gene TRBJ2-7; D uncertain. The V gene's germline CDR1 is KGHSH and CDR2 LQKENI. Trimming shortened V by 2 bases and J by 5 bases, and 7 bases separated the two germline ends. The CDR3 is made up of 12 amino acids.

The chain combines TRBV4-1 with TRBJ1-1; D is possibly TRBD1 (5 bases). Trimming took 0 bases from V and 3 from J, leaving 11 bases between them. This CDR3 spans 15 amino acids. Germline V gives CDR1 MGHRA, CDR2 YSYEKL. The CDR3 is CASSQDVAGDTEAFF. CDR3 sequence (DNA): TGCGCCAGCAGCCAAGACGTAGCGGGGGACACTGAAGCTTTCTTT.

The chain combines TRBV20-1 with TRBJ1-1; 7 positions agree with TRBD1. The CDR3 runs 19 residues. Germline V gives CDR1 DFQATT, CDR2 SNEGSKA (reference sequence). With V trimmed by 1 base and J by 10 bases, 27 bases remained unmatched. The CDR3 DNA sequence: TGCAGTGCTAGAGGCCCGTGGAGGGGGCGGAAGAGTTCGTTGGGGGTAGCTTTCTTT. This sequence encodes CSARGPWRGRKSSLGVAFF.

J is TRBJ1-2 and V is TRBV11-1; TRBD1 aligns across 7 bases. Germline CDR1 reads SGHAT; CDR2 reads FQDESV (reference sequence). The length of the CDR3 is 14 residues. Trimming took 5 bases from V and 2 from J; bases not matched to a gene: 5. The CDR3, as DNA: TGTGCCAGCAGCCTTACAGGGGACAACTATGGCTACACCTTC. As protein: CASSLTGDNYGYTF.

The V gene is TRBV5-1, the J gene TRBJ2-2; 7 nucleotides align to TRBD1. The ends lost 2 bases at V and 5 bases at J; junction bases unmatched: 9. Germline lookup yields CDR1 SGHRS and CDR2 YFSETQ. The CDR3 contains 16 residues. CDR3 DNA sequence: TGCGCCAGCAGCTTCACCACGGGACAGCGAACCGGGGAGCTGTTTTTT. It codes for CASSFTTGQRTGELFF.

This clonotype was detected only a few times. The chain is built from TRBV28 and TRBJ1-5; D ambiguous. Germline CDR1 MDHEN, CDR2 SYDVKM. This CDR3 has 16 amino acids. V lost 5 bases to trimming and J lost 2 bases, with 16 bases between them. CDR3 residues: CASSRPDLDGNQPQHF. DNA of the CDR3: TGTGCCAGCAGTCGTCCGGACCTCGATGGCAATCAGCCCCAGCATTTT.

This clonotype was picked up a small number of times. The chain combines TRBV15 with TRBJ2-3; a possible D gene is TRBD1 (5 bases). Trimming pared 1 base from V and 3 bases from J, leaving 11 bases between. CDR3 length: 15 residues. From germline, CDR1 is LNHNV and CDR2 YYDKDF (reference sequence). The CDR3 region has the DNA TGTGCCACCAGCAGAGCCCCGACAGAAACAGATACGCAGTATTTT. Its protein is CATSRAPTETDTQYF. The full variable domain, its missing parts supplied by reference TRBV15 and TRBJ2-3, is DAMVIQNPRYQVTQFGKPVTLSCSQTLNHNVMYWYQQKSSQAPKLLFHYYDKDFNNEADTPDNFQSRRPNTSFCFLDIRSPGLGDTAMYLCATSRAPTETDTQYFGPGTRLTVL.

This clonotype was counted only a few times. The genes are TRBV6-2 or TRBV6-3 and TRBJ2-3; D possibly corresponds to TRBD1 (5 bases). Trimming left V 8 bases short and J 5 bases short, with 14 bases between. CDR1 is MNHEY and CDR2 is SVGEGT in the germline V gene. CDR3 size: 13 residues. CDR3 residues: CASLPQGQDTQYF. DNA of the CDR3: TGTGCCAGCCTCCCGCAGGGTCAAGATACGCAGTATTTT.

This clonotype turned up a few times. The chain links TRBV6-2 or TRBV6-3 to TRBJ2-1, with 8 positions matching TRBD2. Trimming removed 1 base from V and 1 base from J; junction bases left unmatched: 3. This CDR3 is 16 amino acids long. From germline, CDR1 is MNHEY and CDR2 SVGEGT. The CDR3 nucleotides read TGTGCCAGCAGTTACTTAGCGGGGAGGTCCTACAATGAGCAGTTCTTC. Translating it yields CASSYLAGRSYNEQFF.

CDR3 nucleotide sequence: TGTGCCAGCAGCTTAGGGCGAGCGGCGAACGAGTTCTTC. Encoded protein: CASSLGRAANEFF. The chain has TRBV11-2 and TRBJ2-1; tentatively, D is TRBD2 (5 bases). CDR1 and CDR2 from the germline V gene are SGHAT and FQNNGV. V lost 1 base, J lost 14 bases, and 15 bases lay in between. This CDR3 is 13 amino acids long. Based on the CDR3 plus reference TRBV11-2 and TRBJ2-1, the full variable domain is EAGVAQSPRYKIIEKRQSVAFWCNPISGHATLYWYQQILGQGPKLLIQFQNNGVVDDSQLPKDRFSAERLKGVDSTLKIQPAKLEDSAVYLCASSLGRAANEFFGPGTRLTVL.

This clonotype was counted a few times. CDR3 sequence: CATSAATSYNEQFF. Written as DNA, the CDR3 is TGTGCCACCAGTGCAGCGACTTCCTACAATGAGCAGTTCTTC. The chain has TRBV24-1 and TRBJ2-1; D gene unclear. CDR3 length: 14 amino acids. Trimming pared 5 bases from V and 1 base from J, leaving 8 bases between. In germline, CDR1 is KGHDR, CDR2 SFDVKD.

The CDR3 DNA reads as TGCAGTGCGGCCGGTGGGCAGTTCGTGTTCTTC. Translating gives CSAAGGQFVFF. The V and J genes are TRBV20-1 and TRBJ2-1; D is unclear. The CDR3 is made up of 11 amino acids. Germline lookup yields CDR1 DFQATT and CDR2 SNEGSKA (reference sequence). V dropped 6 bases and J dropped 15 bases, with 18 bases sitting between them.

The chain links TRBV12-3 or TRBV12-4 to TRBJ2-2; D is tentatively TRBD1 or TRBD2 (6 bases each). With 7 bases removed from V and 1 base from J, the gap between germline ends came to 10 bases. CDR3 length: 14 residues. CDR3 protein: CASMGGLNTGELFF. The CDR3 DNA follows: TGTGCCAGCATGGGGGGCTTGAACACCGGGGAGCTGTTTTTT.